A single sample gave rise to the 21 T cell receptor beta chains below, sequenced in a study of shared clonotypes between healthy human individuals. TCRdb keeps only in-frame clones here, not all; method: immunoSEQ multiplex PCR. The profile shows some 2.3 million clones, over 85% of them singletons. Sequencing input: naive CD4+ T cells from PBMCs. Subset specified: CD45RA+ positively selected. The receptors derive from a man between 18 and 35 years old in good health. Some clones in this sample may be carry-over from other donors' samples.

The chain employs TRBV18 and TRBJ1-4; tentatively, D is TRBD1 (6 bases). The CDR3 is 14 amino acids. Germline CDR1 reads KGHSH; CDR2 reads LQKENI. V was clipped by 5 bases and J by 7 bases, with 14 bases between them. The CDR3 is CASSMGADAEKLFF. The CDR3 nucleotides are TGTGCCAGCTCAATGGGGGCAGATGCTGAAAAACTGTTTTTT.

The chain couples TRBV28 to TRBJ1-1; 7 positions agree with TRBD1. Germline-derived CDR1 and CDR2 are MDHEN and SYDVKM. Trimming removed 6 bases from V and 7 bases from J; junction bases left unmatched: 11. The CDR3 loop spans 14 amino acids. The CDR3: CASSPTGSYSEAFF. As DNA, the CDR3 is TGTGCCAGCAGCCCGACAGGGTCTTATAGTGAAGCTTTCTTT.

The rearrangement uses TRBV4-3 and TRBJ2-3, with D perhaps TRBD1 (6 bases). Deletions cut 4 bases from V and 4 bases from J, with 36 bases between. The CDR3 contains 22 residues. Germline CDR1 LGHNA, CDR2 YSLEER. The CDR3 DNA reads TGCGCCAGCAGCCTACGAGGGGGAACCCGCTCCCGCCGGCCGACCGTCCCAGATACGCAGTATTTT. This translates into CASSLRGGTRSRRPTVPDTQYF.

This chain joins TRBV6-5 and TRBJ1-1; weak D call: TRBD1 (5 bases). Trimming cost V 2 bases and J 6 bases, with 10 bases left between them. Per germline, CDR1 MNHEY and CDR2 SVGAGI. This CDR3 contains 13 residues. This chain's CDR3 is CASSYREGPEAFF. The CDR3 DNA reads as TGTGCCAGCAGTTACCGTGAGGGGCCTGAAGCTTTCTTT.

Remarks on this clone: Distinct nucleotide sequences in the sample also encode this CDR3. The genes are TRBV7-9 and TRBJ2-6, with D unclear. The CDR3 length is 15 residues. V lost 4 bases to trimming and J lost 2 bases, with 9 bases between them. CDR1 is SEHNR and CDR2 is FQNEAQ in the germline V gene (reference sequence). CDR3 protein: CASSSDRAGANVLTF. In DNA form, the CDR3 reads TGTGCCAGCAGCTCAGATAGGGCTGGGGCCAACGTCCTGACTTTC.

The chain joins TRBV28 to TRBJ1-2; D not resolved. Trimming pared 5 bases from V and 6 bases from J, leaving 10 bases between. From germline, CDR1 is MDHEN and CDR2 SYDVKM. The CDR3 runs 12 residues. CDR3 loop: CASSGVGHGYTF. The CDR3 DNA sequence: TGTGCCAGCAGTGGGGTAGGCCATGGCTACACCTTC.

The chain couples TRBV28 to TRBJ2-4, with 8 bases identical to TRBD2. The CDR3 is 17 amino acids. Per the germline V gene, CDR1 is MDHEN and CDR2 is SYDVKM. Unmatched junction bases numbered 15, after V lost 5 bases and J lost 6 bases. CDR3 nucleotides: TGTGCCAGCAGTCAAACAGCGGGAGCCCACCCTACAAACATTCAGTACTTC. Amino acids: CASSQTAGAHPTNIQYF.

V usage is TRBV7-9 and J usage is TRBJ2-1; D uncertain. Germline V CDR1 and CDR2: SEHNR, FQNEAQ (reference sequence). The CDR3 sequence is 14 residues long. The V end lost 1 base, the J end lost 5 bases, and 9 bases lay between the germline ends. The CDR3 region is CASSLGVSDNEQFF. DNA of the CDR3: TGTGCCAGCAGCTTAGGGGTGTCGGACAATGAGCAGTTCTTC.

The rearrangement joins TRBV5-1 to TRBJ2-1, with 8 bases aligning to TRBD2. The germline gives CDR1 SGHRS, CDR2 YFSETQ. After removal of 5 bases from V and 0 bases from J, the junction contained 10 bases not matched to a gene. This CDR3 spans 17 amino acids. The CDR3 here is CASRSGGASSSYNEQFF. In nucleotides, the CDR3 is TGCGCCAGCAGGTCGGGAGGGGCCTCCAGCTCCTACAATGAGCAGTTCTTC.

This clone was seen more than once but under ten times. The V and J genes are TRBV28 and TRBJ1-4; tentative D call: TRBD1 (5 bases). Germline assignment: CDR1 MDHEN and CDR2 SYDVKM. The CDR3 length is 13 residues. Trimming pared 6 bases from V and 8 bases from J, leaving 13 bases between. The CDR3 DNA follows: TGTGCCAGCAGGGGCAGGGAGCGGGAAAAACTGTTTTTT. Translation: CASRGREREKLFF. The full variable domain, completed using reference TRBV28 and TRBJ1-4, is DVKVTQSSRYLVKRTGEKVFLECVQDMDHENMFWYRQDPGLGLRLIYFSYDVKMKEKGDIPEGYSVSREKKERFSLILESASTNQTSMYLCASRGREREKLFFGSGTQLSVL.

The chain recombines TRBV28 with TRBJ1-2; 9 nucleotides agree with TRBD1. Germline CDR1 MDHEN, CDR2 SYDVKM. This CDR3 region has 14 residues. The V gene end was trimmed by 1 base and the J gene end by 7 bases; junction bases not matched to a gene: 4. CDR3 nucleotides: TGTGCCAGCAGTTTATATGGGACAGGGAGTGGCTACACCTTC. Its protein is CASSLYGTGSGYTF.

This chain uses TRBV6-1 with TRBJ1-3; no definite D call. Trimming removed 7 bases from V and 7 bases from J, with 14 bases in between. The CDR3 covers 13 residues. CDR1 is MNHNS, CDR2 SASEGT, per germline. The CDR3 spells CASILPKKNTIYF. CDR3 nucleotides: TGTGCCAGCATACTTCCGAAGAAGAACACCATATATTTT.

This chain joins TRBV6-4 and TRBJ2-3; possibly TRBD2 for D (5 bases). The CDR3 is 13 amino acids. V lost 6 bases and J lost 5, with 12 bases in between. Germline-derived CDR1 and CDR2 are MRHNA and SNTAGT. The CDR3 spells CASSGNVGDTQYF. The CDR3 DNA reads TGTGCCAGCAGCGGGAATGTAGGAGATACGCAGTATTTT.

The J gene is TRBJ2-3, the V gene TRBV7-2; 8 positions agree with TRBD2. In germline, CDR1 is SGHTA, CDR2 FQGNSA. Losses at the gene ends were 6 bases for V and 0 bases for J; bases not matched to a gene: 14. This CDR3 has 18 residues. The CDR3: CASSGGASGFLSTDTQYF. DNA of the CDR3: TGTGCCAGCAGTGGTGGGGCTAGCGGGTTCCTTAGCACAGATACGCAGTATTTT.

The V call is TRBV11-2, the J call TRBJ1-1, with no clear D. The CDR3 is 13 residues long. V lost 1 base and J lost 0, with 3 bases in between. Germline CDR1 is SGHAT and CDR2 is FQNNGV. CDR3 sequence reads: CASSLVLNTEAFF. In DNA form, the CDR3 reads TGTGCCAGCAGCTTAGTGCTGAACACTGAAGCTTTCTTT.

This clone was detected only once. The CDR3 nucleotides are TGTGCCAGCAGCTTCGGTAGCGGGGCAGATACGCAGTATTTT. Translated, it gives CASSFGSGADTQYF. This chain uses TRBV5-6 with TRBJ2-3; the match to TRBD2 covers 8 bases. After removal of 2 bases from V and 4 bases from J, the junction contained 3 bases not matched to a gene. CDR3 length: 14 amino acids. CDR1 SGHDT and CDR2 YYEEEE come from the germline V gene.

The chain employs TRBV7-8 and TRBJ2-7; D possibly uses TRBD1 or TRBD2 (5 bases each). CDR1 is SGHVS, CDR2 FQNEAQ, per germline. The CDR3 is made up of 14 amino acids. Trimming stripped 1 base from V and 6 bases from J, with 13 bases between. CDR3 in amino acids: CASSLVGARGEQYF. Written as DNA, the CDR3 is TGTGCCAGCAGCTTAGTAGGGGCGAGGGGCGAGCAGTACTTC. Filled out from reference TRBV7-8 and TRBJ2-7, the complete variable domain reads GAGVSQSPRYKVAKRGQDVALRCDPISGHVSLFWYQQALGQGPEFLTYFQNEAQLDKSGLPSDRFFAERPEGSVSTLKIQRTQQEDSAVYLCASSLVGARGEQYFGPGTRLTVT.

This clone was recorded only once. The J gene is TRBJ2-7, the V gene TRBV4-1; 9 bases are a match to TRBD1. V shed 1 base, J shed 2 bases, and the junction held 6 bases outside the gene matches. The CDR3 runs 16 residues. Germline V gives CDR1 MGHRA, CDR2 YSYEKL. The CDR3 is CASSQATGTGTYEQYF. The CDR3 DNA follows: TGCGCCAGCAGCCAAGCGACCGGGACAGGGACCTACGAGCAGTACTTC.

The V and J genes are TRBV5-6 and TRBJ2-1; 7 bases line up with TRBD1. In germline, CDR1 is SGHDT, CDR2 YYEEEE. The ends lost 4 bases at V and 8 bases at J; junction bases unmatched: 12. The CDR3 loop spans 15 amino acids. The CDR3 is CASSRPGQYQYEQFF. The CDR3 nucleotides are TGTGCCAGCAGCCGTCCGGGACAGTATCAGTATGAGCAGTTCTTC.

V gene TRBV5-1 combines with J gene TRBJ2-3, with 8 bases that match TRBD2. The germline CDR1 and CDR2 sequences are SGHRS and YFSETQ. After removal of 3 bases from V and 1 base from J, the junction contained 7 bases not matched to a gene. The CDR3 has 16 amino acids. The CDR3 sequence: CASSWGPSGRTDTQYF. The CDR3 nucleotides are TGCGCCAGCAGCTGGGGTCCTAGCGGGCGCACAGATACGCAGTATTTT.

The rearrangement joins TRBV9 to TRBJ2-3; no reliable D call. Trimming took off 0 bases at V and 4 bases at J, with 9 bases between the two ends. The CDR3 has 14 amino acids. CDR1 is SGDLS, CDR2 YYNGEE, per germline. The CDR3 sequence: CASSVGWDSDTQYF. In DNA, the CDR3 is TGTGCCAGCAGCGTAGGGTGGGATTCAGATACGCAGTATTTT. The variable domain in full, with the rest retrieved from reference TRBV9 and TRBJ2-3, is DSGVTQTPKHLITATGQRVTLRCSPRSGDLSVYWYQQSLDQGLQFLIQYYNGEERAKGNILERFSAQQFPDLHSELNLSSLELGDSALYFCASSVGWDSDTQYFGPGTRLTVL.